This T cell receptor beta chain appears in the sequencing data of a study of blood T cell repertoires in COVID-19. Study in general: Donors in the United States, Italy and Spain gave samples during acute or convalescent COVID-19.

CDR3 length equals 17 residues. Per germline, CDR1 ENHRY and CDR2 SYGVKD. Trimming removed 3 bases from V and 0 bases from J, with 12 bases in between. Original handling: By means of reference gene primer amplification, nucleated cell counts were estimated. Only in-frame clones appear in the TCRdb table, and some are missing; sequencing was by immunoSEQ multiplex PCR. V and J calls and clone size are as listed in that table; D and trimming were resolved from the DNA. The table has 40,000 to 60,000 clones, roughly 83% seen once. The gene calls are TRBV10-3 and TRBJ2-6; D is perhaps TRBD2 (6 bases). The sequence was obtained from a human donor in a cohort sampled during active COVID-19. The sequenced sample consisted of peripheral blood. The CDR3: CAISEGGALSGANVLTF. DNA for the CDR3: TGTGCCATCAGTGAAGGCGGGGCCCTCTCTGGGGCCAACGTCCTGACTTTC.